Below, 12 T cell receptor beta chains from the same sample are listed, as sequenced in a study of circulating tumor DNA in untreated peripheral T-cell lymphoma. TCRdb's table, derived via immunoSEQ multiplex PCR, lists solely in-frame clones and lacks some. The sample lists roughly 7,000 clones, about 75% occurring once. Sequencing was performed on tumor tissue. Receptors originate from a human donor with peripheral T-cell lymphoma.

This clone was observed a single time. The rearrangement links TRBV11-3 to TRBJ2-7; 7 bases match TRBD2. Trimming cost V 5 bases and J 0 bases; bases outside gene matches: 7. The CDR3 consists of 15 residues. Germline CDR1 is SGHNT and CDR2 is YENEEA. Here the CDR3 reads CASSRVAGNSYEQYF. Written as DNA, the CDR3 is TGTGCCAGCAGCAGGGTAGCGGGCAACTCCTACGAGCAGTACTTC.

In its sample, this clone was seen once. The J gene is TRBJ2-7, the V gene TRBV11-3, with 8 bases that match TRBD1. J gave up 1 base and V 3 bases, and 5 bases lay outside the gene matches. The CDR3 spans 15 residues. Germline loops: CDR1 SGHNT, CDR2 YENEEA. The CDR3 protein is CASSLAGTGSYEQYF. The CDR3 nucleotides read TGTGCCAGCAGCTTGGCCGGGACAGGTTCCTACGAGCAGTACTTC.

This chain connects TRBV6-8 to TRBJ1-1; the D is unclear. V was pared by 6 bases and J by 8 bases, with 13 bases between. Germline V gene lookup returns CDR1 MNHGY and CDR2 SAAAGT. The CDR3 has 12 amino acids. This CDR3 is CASSPAGLEAFF. CDR3 nucleotide sequence: TGTGCCAGCAGCCCCGCCGGGCTCGAAGCTTTCTTT.

The CDR3 DNA reads TGCGCCAGCAGAGTACAGGGATACGAGCAGTACTTC. Residues: CASRVQGYEQYF. The chain joins TRBV10-2 to TRBJ2-7; a weak D match, TRBD1 (6 bases). V was cut by 6 bases and J by 4 bases, with 10 bases left in between. The CDR3 covers 12 residues. Germline values: CDR1 WSHSY, CDR2 SAAADI.

This rearrangement joins TRBV5-1 to TRBJ2-7, with 7 bases aligning to TRBD2. The CDR3 has 14 residues. Per germline, CDR1 SGHRS and CDR2 YFSETQ. J lost 5 bases, V lost 4 bases, and 9 bases had no gene match. In DNA, the CDR3 is TGCGCCAGCAGCCTTGCCGGGGGGACCAACGAGCAGTACTTC. Its protein is CASSLAGGTNEQYF.

The chain joins TRBV6-8 to TRBJ2-7; TRBD2 might be the D (6 bases). The V gene's germline CDR1 is MNHGY and CDR2 SAAAGT. V lost 2 bases, J lost 7 bases, and 12 bases lay in between. The CDR3 length is 13 residues. CDR3 sequence: CASSYGGTLEQYF. CDR3 coding DNA: TGTGCCAGCAGTTACGGGGGGACCCTTGAGCAGTACTTC.

The rearrangement uses TRBV6-4 and TRBJ1-4; TRBD1 might be the D (6 bases). V was shortened by 6 bases and J by 4 bases, with 12 bases between the two germline ends. The germline V gene has CDR1 MRHNA and CDR2 SNTAGT. This CDR3 has 14 amino acids. The CDR3 loop is CASRGQGNNEKLFF. CDR3 coding DNA: TGTGCCAGCAGGGGTCAGGGGAATAATGAAAAACTGTTTTTT.

The CDR3 is CAWSRGLFKGEKLFF. DNA of the CDR3: TGTGCCTGGAGCCGTGGACTGTTTAAGGGGGAAAAACTGTTTTTT. V usage is TRBV30 and J usage is TRBJ1-4; a possible D gene is TRBD1 (5 bases). Germline V gene sequence: CDR1 GTSNPN, CDR2 SVGIG (reference sequence). V was trimmed by 3 bases and J by 8 bases, leaving 19 bases between them. The CDR3 consists of 15 residues.

The chain combines TRBV14 with TRBJ2-1, with TRBD2 as a possible D gene (5 bases). CDR3 length equals 11 residues. CDR1 and CDR2 from the germline V gene are SGHDN and FVKESK. Trimming pared 10 bases from V and 12 bases from J, leaving 16 bases between. CDR3 nucleotide sequence: TGTGCCACTACAAATGGGAGATTGCAGTTCTTC. It encodes CATTNGRLQFF.

Relative to its sample, this clone is medium-sized (0.01 to 0.1%). This chain connects TRBV28 to TRBJ2-7; D may be TRBD1 or TRBD2 (5 bases each). The CDR3 spans 14 residues. The germline V gene has CDR1 MDHEN and CDR2 SYDVKM. V gave up 2 bases and J gave up 1 base, with 9 bases separating them. The CDR3 is CASSLMGESYEQYF. The CDR3 bases are TGTGCCAGCAGTTTAATGGGGGAATCCTACGAGCAGTACTTC.

This chain joins TRBV16 and TRBJ2-7, with unresolved D. Trimming removed 0 bases from V and 2 bases from J, with 8 bases in between. The V gene's germline CDR1 is KGHSY and CDR2 FQNENV. CDR3 size: 14 residues. CDR3 sequence reads: CASSQSDETYEQYF. The CDR3 DNA is TGTGCCAGCAGCCAATCCGACGAGACCTACGAGCAGTACTTC.

The rearrangement links TRBV11-3 to TRBJ2-5; D uncertain. Trimming pared 2 bases from V and 7 bases from J, leaving 17 bases between. The CDR3 loop spans 15 amino acids. Germline CDR1 SGHNT, CDR2 YENEEA. The DNA for the CDR3 is TGTGCCAGCAGCTTATTGGCCAGCGTGTTAGGGACCCAGTACTTC. Protein product: CASSLLASVLGTQYF. Looking up the rest from reference TRBV11-3 and TRBJ2-5 gives the full variable domain: EAGVVQSPRYKIIEKKQPVAFWCNPISGHNTLYWYLQNLGQGPELLIRYENEEAVDDSQLPKDRFSAERLKGVDSTLKIQPAELGDSAVYLCASSLLASVLGTQYFGPGTRLLVL.